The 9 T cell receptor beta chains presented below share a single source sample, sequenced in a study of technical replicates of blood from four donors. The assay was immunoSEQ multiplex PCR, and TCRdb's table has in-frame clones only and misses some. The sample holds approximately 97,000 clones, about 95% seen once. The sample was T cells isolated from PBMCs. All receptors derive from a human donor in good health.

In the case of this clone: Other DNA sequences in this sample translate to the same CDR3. CDR3 sequence: CASSQDGRDSYEQYF. The CDR3, as DNA: TGCGCCAGCAGCCAAGATGGCAGGGACTCCTACGAGCAGTACTTC. V gene TRBV4-1 combines with J gene TRBJ2-7, with TRBD1 as a possible D gene (5 bases). CDR1 and CDR2 (germline): MGHRA, YSYEKL. The CDR3 is made up of 15 amino acids. The V and J ends lost 0 bases and 0 bases respectively, with 9 bases between them.

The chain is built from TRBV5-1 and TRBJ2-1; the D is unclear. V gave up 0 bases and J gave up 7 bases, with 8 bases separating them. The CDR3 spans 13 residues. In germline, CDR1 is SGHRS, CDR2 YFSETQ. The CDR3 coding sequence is TGCGCCAGCAGCTTGGCTGCAGAAAATGAGCAGTTCTTC. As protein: CASSLAAENEQFF.

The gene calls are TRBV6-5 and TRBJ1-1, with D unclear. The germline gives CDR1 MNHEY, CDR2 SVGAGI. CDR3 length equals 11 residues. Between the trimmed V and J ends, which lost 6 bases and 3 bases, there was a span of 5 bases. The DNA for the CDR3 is TGTGCCAGCAGGGCTTACACTGAAGCTTTCTTT. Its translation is CASRAYTEAFF.

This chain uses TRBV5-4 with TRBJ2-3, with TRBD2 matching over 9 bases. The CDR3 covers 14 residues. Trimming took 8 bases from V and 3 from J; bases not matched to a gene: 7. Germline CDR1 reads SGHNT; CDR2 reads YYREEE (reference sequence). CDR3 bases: TGTGCCAGTACTGATAGCGGGAGTACAGATACGCAGTATTTT. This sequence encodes CASTDSGSTDTQYF. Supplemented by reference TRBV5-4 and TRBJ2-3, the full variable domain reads ETGVTQSPTHLIKTRGQQVTLRCSSQSGHNTVSWYQQALGQGPQFIFQYYREEENGRGNFPPRFSGLQFPNYSSELNVNALELDDSALYLCASTDSGSTDTQYFGPGTRLTVL.

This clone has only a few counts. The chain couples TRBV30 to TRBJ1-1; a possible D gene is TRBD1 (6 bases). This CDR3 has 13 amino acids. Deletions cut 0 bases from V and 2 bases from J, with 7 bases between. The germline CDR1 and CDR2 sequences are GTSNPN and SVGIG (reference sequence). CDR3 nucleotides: TGTGCCTGGAGTGTACAGGGTAACACTGAAGCTTTCTTT. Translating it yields CAWSVQGNTEAFF.

The CDR3: CASSVYMNTEAFF. CDR3 DNA: TGTGCCAGCAGCGTTTATATGAACACTGAAGCTTTCTTT. The rearrangement joins TRBV9 to TRBJ1-1; the D is unclear. CDR3 size: 13 residues. The germline gives CDR1 SGDLS, CDR2 YYNGEE. Trimming stripped 2 bases from V and 0 bases from J, with 5 bases between.

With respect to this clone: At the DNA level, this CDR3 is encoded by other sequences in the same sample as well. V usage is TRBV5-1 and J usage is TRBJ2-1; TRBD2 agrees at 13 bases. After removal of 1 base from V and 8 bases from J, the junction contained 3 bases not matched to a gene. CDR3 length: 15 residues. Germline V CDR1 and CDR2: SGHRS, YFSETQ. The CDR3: CASSLRTSGSHEQFF. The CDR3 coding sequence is TGCGCCAGCAGCTTGAGGACTAGCGGGAGTCATGAGCAGTTCTTC. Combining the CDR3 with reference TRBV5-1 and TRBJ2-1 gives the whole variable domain KAGVTQTPRYLIKTRGQQVTLSCSPISGHRSVSWYQQTPGQGLQFLFEYFSETQRNKGNFPGRFSGRQFSNSRSEMNVSTLELGDSALYLCASSLRTSGSHEQFFGPGTRLTVL.

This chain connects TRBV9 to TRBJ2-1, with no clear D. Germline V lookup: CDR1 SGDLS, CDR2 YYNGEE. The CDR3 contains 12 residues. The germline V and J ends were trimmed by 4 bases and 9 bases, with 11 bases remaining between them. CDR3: CASSMRSTEQFF. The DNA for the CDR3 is TGTGCCAGCAGCATGAGGAGCACTGAGCAGTTCTTC.

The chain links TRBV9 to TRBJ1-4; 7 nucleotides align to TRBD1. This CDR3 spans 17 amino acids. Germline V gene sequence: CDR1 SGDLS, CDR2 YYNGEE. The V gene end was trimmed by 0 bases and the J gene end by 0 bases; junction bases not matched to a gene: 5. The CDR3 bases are TGTGCCAGCAGCGTAGGAGGGGGCCGGGCAACTAATGAAAAACTGTTTTTT. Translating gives CASSVGGGRATNEKLFF.